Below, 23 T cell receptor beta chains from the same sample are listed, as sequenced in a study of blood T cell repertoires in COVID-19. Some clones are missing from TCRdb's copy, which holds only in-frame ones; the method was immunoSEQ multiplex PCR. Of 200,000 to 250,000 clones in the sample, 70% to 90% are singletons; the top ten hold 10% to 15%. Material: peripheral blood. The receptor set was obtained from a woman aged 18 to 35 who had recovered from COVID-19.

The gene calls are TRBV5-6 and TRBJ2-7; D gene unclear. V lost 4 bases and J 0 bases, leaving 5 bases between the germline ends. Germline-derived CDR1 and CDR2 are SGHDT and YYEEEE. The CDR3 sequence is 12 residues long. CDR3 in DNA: TGTGCCAGCAGCCCCGGCTCCTACGAGCAGTACTTC. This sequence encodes CASSPGSYEQYF.

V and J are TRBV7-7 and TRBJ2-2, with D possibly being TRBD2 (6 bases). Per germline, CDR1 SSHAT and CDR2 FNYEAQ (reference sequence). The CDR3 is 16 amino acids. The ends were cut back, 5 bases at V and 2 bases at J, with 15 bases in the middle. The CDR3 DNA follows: TGTGCCAGCAGCCCGATTTTGGGGGGAAACACCGGGGAGCTGTTTTTT. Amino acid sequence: CASSPILGGNTGELFF.

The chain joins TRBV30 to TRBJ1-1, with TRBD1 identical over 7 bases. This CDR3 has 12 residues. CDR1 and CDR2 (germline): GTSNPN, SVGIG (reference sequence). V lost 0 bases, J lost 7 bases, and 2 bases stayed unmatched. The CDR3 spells CAWSVDRVEAFF. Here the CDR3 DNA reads TGTGCCTGGAGTGTAGACAGGGTTGAAGCTTTCTTT.

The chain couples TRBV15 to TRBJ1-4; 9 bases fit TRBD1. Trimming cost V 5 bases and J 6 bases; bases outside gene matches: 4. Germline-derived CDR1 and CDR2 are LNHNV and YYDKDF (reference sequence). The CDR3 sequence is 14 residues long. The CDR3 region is CATSSRDRDEKLFF. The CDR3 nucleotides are TGTGCCACCAGCTCTCGGGACAGGGATGAAAAACTGTTTTTT.

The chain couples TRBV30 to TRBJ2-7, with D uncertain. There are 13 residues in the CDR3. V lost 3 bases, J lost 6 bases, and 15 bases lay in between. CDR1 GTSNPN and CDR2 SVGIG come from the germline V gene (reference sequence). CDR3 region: CAWRLGGGSEQYF. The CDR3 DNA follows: TGTGCCTGGAGGCTTGGTGGCGGCAGCGAGCAGTACTTC.

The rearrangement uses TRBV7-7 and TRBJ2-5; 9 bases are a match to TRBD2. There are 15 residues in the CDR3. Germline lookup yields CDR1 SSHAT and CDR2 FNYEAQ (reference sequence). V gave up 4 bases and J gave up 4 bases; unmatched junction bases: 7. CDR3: CASSSSAGGGETQYF. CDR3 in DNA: TGTGCCAGCAGCTCCTCCGCGGGAGGGGGAGAGACCCAGTACTTC.

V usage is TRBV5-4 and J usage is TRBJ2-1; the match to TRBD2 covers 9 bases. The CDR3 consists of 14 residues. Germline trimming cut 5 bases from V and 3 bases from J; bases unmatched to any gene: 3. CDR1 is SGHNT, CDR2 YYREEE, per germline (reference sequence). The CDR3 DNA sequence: TGTGCCAGCAGGGGTAGCGGGAGCTACAATGAGCAGTTCTTC. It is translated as CASRGSGSYNEQFF. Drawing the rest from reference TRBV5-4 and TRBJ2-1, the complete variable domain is ETGVTQSPTHLIKTRGQQVTLRCSSQSGHNTVSWYQQALGQGPQFIFQYYREEENGRGNFPPRFSGLQFPNYSSELNVNALELDDSALYLCASRGSGSYNEQFFGPGTRLTVL.

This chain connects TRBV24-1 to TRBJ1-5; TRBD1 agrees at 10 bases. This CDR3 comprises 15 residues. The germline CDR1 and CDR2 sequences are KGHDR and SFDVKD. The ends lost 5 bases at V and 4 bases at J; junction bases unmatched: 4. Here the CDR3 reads CATSATGGPNQPQHF. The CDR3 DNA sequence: TGTGCCACCAGTGCGACAGGGGGCCCAAATCAGCCCCAGCATTTT.

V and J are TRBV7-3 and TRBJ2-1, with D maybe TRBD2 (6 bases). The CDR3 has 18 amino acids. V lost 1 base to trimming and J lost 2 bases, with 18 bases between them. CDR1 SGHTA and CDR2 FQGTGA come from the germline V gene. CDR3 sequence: CASSLIPGAAMPYNEQFF. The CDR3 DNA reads TGTGCCAGCAGCTTAATCCCGGGAGCCGCCATGCCCTACAATGAGCAGTTCTTC.

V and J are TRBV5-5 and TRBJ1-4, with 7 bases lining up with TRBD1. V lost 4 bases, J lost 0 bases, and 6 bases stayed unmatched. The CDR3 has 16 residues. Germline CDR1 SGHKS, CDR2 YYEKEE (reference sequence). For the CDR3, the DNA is TGTGCCAGCAGCCGTTCCGGGACAGCAACTAATGAAAAACTGTTTTTT. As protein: CASSRSGTATNEKLFF.

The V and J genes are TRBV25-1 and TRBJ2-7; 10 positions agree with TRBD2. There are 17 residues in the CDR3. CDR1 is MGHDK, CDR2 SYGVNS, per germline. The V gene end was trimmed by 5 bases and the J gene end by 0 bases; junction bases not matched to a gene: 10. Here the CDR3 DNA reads TGTGCCAGCAGTCCTCTTCAACTAGCGGGATTCTCCTACGAGCAGTACTTC. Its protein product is CASSPLQLAGFSYEQYF.

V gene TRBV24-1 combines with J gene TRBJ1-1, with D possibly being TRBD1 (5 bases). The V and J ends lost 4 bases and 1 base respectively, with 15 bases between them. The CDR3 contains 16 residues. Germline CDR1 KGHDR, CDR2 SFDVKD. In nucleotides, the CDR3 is TGTGCCACCAGTGACACAAAGCAGGGAGGGAACACTGAAGCTTTCTTT. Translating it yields CATSDTKQGGNTEAFF.

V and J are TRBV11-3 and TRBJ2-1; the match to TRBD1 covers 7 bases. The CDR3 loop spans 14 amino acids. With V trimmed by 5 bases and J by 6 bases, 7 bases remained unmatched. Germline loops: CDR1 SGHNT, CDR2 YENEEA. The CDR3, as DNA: TGTGCCAGCAGCCGACAGAGGGGGCTCAATGAGCAGTTCTTC. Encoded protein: CASSRQRGLNEQFF.

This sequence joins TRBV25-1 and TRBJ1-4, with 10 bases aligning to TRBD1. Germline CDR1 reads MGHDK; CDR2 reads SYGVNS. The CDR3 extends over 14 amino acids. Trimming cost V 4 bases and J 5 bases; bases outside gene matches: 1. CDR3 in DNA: TGTGCCAGCAGTGGGGGACAGGGGAATGAAAAACTGTTTTTT. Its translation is CASSGGQGNEKLFF.

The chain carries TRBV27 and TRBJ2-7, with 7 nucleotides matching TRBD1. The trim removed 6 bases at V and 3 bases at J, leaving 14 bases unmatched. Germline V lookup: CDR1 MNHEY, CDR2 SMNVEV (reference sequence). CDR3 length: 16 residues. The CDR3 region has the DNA TGTGCCAGCAGCCCCCAAGGGGGCCCACCCCTCTACGAGCAGTACTTC. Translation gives CASSPQGGPPLYEQYF.

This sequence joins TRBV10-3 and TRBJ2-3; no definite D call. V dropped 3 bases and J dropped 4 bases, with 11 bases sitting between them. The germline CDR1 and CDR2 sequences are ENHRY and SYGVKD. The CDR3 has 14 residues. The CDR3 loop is CAISDSQSADTQYF. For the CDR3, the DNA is TGTGCCATCAGTGACAGCCAGAGCGCAGATACGCAGTATTTT.

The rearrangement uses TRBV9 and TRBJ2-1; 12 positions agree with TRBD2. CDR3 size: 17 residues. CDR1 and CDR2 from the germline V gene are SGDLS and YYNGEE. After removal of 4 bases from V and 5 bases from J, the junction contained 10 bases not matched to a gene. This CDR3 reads CASSLRLAGAWDNEQFF. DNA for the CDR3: TGTGCCAGCAGCCTCCGACTAGCGGGAGCTTGGGACAATGAGCAGTTCTTC. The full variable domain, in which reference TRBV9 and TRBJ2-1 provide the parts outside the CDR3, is DSGVTQTPKHLITATGQRVTLRCSPRSGDLSVYWYQQSLDQGLQFLIQYYNGEERAKGNILERFSAQQFPDLHSELNLSSLELGDSALYFCASSLRLAGAWDNEQFFGPGTRLTVL.

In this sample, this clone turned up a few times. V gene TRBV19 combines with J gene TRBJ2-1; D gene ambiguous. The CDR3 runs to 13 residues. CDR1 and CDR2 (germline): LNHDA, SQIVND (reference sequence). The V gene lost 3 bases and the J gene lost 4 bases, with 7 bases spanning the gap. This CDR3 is CASSMGVYNEQFF. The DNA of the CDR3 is TGTGCCAGTAGTATGGGCGTATACAATGAGCAGTTCTTC.

Written as DNA, the CDR3 is TGTGCCAGCAGCTCCCGGGAGAAACTAGCGCCTAATCAAGAGACCCAGTACTTC. Its translation: CASSSREKLAPNQETQYF. The chain combines TRBV7-3 with TRBJ2-5, with 7 bases fitting TRBD2. The CDR3 runs to 18 residues. Germline V gene sequence: CDR1 SGHTA, CDR2 FQGTGA. The junction had 16 bases not matched to a gene; V was cut back by 4 bases and J by 2 bases. The variable domain in full, with the rest retrieved from reference TRBV7-3 and TRBJ2-5, is GAGVSQTPSNKVTEKGKYVELRCDPISGHTALYWYRQSLGQGPEFLIYFQGTGAADDSGLPNDRFFAVRPEGSVSTLKIQRTERGDSAVYLCASSSREKLAPNQETQYFGPGTRLLVL.

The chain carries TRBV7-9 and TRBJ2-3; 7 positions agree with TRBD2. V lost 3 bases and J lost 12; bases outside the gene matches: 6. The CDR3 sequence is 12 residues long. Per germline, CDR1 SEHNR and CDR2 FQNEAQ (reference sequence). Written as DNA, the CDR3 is TGTGCCAGCAGCTTTTTGCTAGCGGCCCAGTATTTT. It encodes CASSFLLAAQYF.

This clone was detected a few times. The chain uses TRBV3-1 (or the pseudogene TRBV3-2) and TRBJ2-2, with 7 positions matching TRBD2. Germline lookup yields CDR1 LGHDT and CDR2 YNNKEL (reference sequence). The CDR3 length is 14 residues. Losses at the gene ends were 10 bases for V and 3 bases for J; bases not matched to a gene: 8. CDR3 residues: CATRYLADTGELFF. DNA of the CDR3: TGTGCCACCCGGTATCTAGCGGACACCGGGGAGCTGTTTTTT.

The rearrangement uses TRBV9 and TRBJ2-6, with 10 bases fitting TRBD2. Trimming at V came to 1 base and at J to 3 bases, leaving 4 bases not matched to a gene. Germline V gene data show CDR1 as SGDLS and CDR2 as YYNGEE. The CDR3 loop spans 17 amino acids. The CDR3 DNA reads TGTGCCAGCAGCGTATTTCCTAGCGGGAGTGGGGCCAACGTCCTGACTTTC. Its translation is CASSVFPSGSGANVLTF.

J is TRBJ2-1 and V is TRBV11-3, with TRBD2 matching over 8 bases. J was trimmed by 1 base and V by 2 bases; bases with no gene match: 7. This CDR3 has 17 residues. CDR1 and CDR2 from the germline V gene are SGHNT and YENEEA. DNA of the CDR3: TGTGCCAGCAGCTTAAACGGGCTAGCGGGTTCCTACAATGAGCAGTTCTTC. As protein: CASSLNGLAGSYNEQFF.